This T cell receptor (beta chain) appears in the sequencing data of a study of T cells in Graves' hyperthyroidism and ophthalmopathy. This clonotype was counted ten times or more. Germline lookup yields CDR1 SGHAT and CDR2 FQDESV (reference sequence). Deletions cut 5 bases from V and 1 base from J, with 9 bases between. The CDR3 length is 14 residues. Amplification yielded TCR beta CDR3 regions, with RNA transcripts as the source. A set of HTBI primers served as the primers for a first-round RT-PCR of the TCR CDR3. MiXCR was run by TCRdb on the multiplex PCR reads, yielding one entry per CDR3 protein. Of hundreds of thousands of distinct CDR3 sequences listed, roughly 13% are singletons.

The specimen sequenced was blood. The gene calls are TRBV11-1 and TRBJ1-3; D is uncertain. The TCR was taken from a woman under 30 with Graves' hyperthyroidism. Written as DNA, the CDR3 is TGTGCCAGCAGCCTTCCAAGGTCTGGAAACACCATATATTTT. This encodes CASSLPRSGNTIYF.